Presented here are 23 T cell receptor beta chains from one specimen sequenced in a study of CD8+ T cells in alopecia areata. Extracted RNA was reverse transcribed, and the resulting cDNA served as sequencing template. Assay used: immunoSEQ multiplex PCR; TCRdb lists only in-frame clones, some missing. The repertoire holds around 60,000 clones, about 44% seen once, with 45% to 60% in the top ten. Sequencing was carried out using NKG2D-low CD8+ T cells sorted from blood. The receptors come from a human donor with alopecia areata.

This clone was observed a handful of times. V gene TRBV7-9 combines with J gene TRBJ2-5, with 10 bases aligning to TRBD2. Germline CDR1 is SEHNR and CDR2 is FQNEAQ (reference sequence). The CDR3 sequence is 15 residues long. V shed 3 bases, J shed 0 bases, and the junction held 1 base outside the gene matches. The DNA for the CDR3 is TGTGCCAGCAGCTTGCTAGCGGGGGACCAAGAGACCCAGTACTTC. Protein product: CASSLLAGDQETQYF.

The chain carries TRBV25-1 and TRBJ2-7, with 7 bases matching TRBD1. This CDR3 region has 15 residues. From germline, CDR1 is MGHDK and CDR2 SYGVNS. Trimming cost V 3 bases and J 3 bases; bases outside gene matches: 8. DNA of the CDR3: TGTGCCAGCAGTGATCTTCCAGGGGACAGCTACGAGCAGTACTTC. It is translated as CASSDLPGDSYEQYF.

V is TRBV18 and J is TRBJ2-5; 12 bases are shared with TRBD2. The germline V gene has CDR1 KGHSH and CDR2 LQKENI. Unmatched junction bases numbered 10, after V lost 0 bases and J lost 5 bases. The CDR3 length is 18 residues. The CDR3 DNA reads TGTGCCAGCTCACCACCATCTAGCGGGAGGGCAATCCGGGAGACCCAGTACTTC. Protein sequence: CASSPPSSGRAIRETQYF.

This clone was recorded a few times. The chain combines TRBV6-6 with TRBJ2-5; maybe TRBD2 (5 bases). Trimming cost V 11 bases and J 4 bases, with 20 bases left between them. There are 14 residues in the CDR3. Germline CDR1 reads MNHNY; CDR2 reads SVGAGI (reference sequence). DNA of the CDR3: TGTGCCGTTGGAGGAGCCAGCAAACGAGAGACCCAGTACTTC. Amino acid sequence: CAVGGASKRETQYF.

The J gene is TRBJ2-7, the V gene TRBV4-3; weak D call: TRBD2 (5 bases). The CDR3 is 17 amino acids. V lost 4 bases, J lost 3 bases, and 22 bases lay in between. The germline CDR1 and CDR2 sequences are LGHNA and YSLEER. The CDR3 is CASSPEAGGGLDYEQYF. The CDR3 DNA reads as TGCGCCAGCAGCCCTGAGGCGGGTGGAGGCCTCGACTACGAGCAGTACTTC.

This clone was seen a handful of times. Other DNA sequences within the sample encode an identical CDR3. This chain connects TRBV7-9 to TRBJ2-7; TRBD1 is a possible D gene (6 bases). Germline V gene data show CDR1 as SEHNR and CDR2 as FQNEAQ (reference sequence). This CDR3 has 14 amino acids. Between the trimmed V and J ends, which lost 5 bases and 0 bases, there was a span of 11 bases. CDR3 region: CASSPTGPSYEQYF. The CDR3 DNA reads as TGTGCCAGCAGCCCTACAGGGCCCTCCTACGAGCAGTACTTC.

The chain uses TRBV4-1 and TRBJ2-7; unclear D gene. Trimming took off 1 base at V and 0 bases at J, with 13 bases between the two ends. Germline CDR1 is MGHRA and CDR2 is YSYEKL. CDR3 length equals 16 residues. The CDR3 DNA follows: TGCGCCAGCAGCCAAGCGTCGGTCATTCGCTCCTACGAGCAGTACTTC. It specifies CASSQASVIRSYEQYF.

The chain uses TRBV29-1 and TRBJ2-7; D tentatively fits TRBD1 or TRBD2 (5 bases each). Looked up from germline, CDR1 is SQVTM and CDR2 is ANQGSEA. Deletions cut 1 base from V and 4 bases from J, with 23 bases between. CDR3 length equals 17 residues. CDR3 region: CSVEGRSRDGYGYEQYF. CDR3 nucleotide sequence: TGCAGCGTTGAAGGGCGTAGCCGGGACGGGTACGGTTACGAGCAGTACTTC.

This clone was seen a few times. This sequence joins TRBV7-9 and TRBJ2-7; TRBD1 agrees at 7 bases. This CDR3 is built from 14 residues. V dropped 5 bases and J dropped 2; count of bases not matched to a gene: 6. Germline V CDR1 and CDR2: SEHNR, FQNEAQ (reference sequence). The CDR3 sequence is CASSPGTVAYEQYF. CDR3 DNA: TGTGCCAGCAGCCCCGGGACAGTCGCCTACGAGCAGTACTTC. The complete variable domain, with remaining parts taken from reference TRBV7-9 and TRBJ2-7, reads DTGVSQNPRHKITKRGQNVTFRCDPISEHNRLYWYRQTLGQGPEFLTYFQNEAQLEKSRLLSDRFSAERPKGSFSTLEIQRTEQGDSAMYLCASSPGTVAYEQYFGPGTRLTVT.

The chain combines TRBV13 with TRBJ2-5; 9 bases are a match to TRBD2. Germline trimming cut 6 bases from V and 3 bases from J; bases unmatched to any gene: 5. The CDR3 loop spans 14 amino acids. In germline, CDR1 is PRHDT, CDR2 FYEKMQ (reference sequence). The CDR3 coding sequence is TGTGCCAGCAGAACCGCTAGCGGGGAAGAGACCCAGTACTTC. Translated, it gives CASRTASGEETQYF.

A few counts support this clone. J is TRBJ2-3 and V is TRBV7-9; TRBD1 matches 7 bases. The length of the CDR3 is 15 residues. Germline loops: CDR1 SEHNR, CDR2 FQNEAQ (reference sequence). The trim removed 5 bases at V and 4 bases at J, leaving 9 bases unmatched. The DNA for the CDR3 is TGTGCCAGCAGCCCGCGTACCGGGACAGCAGATACGCAGTATTTT. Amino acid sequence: CASSPRTGTADTQYF.

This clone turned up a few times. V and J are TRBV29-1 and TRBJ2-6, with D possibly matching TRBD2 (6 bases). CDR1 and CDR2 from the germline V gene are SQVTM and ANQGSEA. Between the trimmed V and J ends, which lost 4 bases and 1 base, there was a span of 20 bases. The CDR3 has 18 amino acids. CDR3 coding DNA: TGCAGCGTTGTGTCGCGGGGACCAGTCGGATCTGGGGCCAACGTCCTGACTTTC. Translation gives CSVVSRGPVGSGANVLTF.

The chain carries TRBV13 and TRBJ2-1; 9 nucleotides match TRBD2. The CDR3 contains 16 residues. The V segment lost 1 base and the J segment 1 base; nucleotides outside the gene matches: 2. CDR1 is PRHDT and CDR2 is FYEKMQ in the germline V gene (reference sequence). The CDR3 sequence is CASSLAREGSYNEQFF. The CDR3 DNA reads TGTGCCAGCAGCTTAGCGCGGGAGGGGTCCTACAATGAGCAGTTCTTC.

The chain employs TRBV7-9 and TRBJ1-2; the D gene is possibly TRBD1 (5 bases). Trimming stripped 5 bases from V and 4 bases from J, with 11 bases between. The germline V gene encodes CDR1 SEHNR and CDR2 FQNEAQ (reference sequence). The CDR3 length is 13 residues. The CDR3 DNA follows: TGTGCCAGCAGCCCCCCTGGGGCCTATGGCTACACCTTC. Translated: CASSPPGAYGYTF.

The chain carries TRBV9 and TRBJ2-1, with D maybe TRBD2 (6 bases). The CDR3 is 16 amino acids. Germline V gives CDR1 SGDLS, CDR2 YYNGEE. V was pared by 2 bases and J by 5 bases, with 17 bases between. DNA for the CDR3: TGTGCCAGCAGCGTGCGGGAAATTCTTGTGCACAATGAGCAGTTCTTC. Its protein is CASSVREILVHNEQFF.

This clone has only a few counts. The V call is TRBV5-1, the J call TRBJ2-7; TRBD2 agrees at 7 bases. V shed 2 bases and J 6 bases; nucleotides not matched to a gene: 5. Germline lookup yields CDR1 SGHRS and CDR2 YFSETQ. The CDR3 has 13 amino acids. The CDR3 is CASSFFGGIEQYF. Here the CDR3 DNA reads TGCGCCAGCAGCTTCTTCGGGGGGATCGAGCAGTACTTC. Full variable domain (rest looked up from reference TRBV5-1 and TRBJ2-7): KAGVTQTPRYLIKTRGQQVTLSCSPISGHRSVSWYQQTPGQGLQFLFEYFSETQRNKGNFPGRFSGRQFSNSRSEMNVSTLELGDSALYLCASSFFGGIEQYFGPGTRLTVT.

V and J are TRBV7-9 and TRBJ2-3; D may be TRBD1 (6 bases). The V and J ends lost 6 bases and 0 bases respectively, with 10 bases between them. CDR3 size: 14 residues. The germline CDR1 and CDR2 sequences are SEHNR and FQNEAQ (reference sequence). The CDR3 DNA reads TGTGCCAGCAGAGGACAGTCTAGCACAGATACGCAGTATTTT. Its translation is CASRGQSSTDTQYF.

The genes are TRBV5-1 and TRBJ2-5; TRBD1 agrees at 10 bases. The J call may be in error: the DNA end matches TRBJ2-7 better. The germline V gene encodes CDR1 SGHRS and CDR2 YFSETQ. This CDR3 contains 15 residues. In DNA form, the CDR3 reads TGCGCCAGCAGCTTGGGACAGGGGGCTGGTTACGAGCAGTACTTC. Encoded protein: CASSLGQGAGYEQYF.

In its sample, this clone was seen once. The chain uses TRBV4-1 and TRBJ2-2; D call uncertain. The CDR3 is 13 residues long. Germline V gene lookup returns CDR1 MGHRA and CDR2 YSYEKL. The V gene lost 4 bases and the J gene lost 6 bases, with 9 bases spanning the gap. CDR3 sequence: CASSPEFSGELFF. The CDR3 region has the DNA TGCGCCAGCAGCCCGGAATTTTCCGGGGAGCTGTTTTTT.

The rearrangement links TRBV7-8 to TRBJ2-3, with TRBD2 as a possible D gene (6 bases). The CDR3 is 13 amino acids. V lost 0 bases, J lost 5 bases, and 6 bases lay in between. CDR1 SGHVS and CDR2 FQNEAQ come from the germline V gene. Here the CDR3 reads CASSLAGGDTQYF. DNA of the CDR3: TGTGCCAGCAGCTTAGCGGGGGGAGATACGCAGTATTTT.

The CDR3 nucleotides are TGTGCCAGCAGTTTAGGCACATCCTACGAGCAGTACTTC. Its translation is CASSLGTSYEQYF. The chain carries TRBV27 and TRBJ2-7, with D hard to call. The CDR3 sequence is 13 residues long. The germline V gene has CDR1 MNHEY and CDR2 SMNVEV (reference sequence). Trimming stripped 2 bases from V and 1 base from J, with 6 bases between.

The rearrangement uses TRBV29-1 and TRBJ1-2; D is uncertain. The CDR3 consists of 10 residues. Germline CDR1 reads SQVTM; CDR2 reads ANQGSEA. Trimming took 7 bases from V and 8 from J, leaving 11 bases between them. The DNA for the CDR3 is TGCAGCGCCAGGAATAGCGGCTACACCTTC. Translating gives CSARNSGYTF.

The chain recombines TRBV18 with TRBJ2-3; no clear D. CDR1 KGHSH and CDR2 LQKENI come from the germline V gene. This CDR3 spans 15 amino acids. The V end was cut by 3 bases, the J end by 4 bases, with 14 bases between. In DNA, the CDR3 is TGTGCCAGCTCACCGAAGTGGAGACGGGCAGATACGCAGTATTTT. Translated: CASSPKWRRADTQYF.